The 31 T cell receptor beta chains presented below share a single source sample, sequenced in a study of CD8+ T cells in alopecia areata. cDNA serving as the sequencing template came from extracted, reverse transcribed RNA. The method was immunoSEQ multiplex PCR; TCRdb's version includes in-frame clones alone and lacks a portion of them. The table includes 110,000 to 150,000 clones, approximately 56% detected once. Sequencing was carried out using CD8+ T cells sorted from blood. The receptors derive from a human donor in good health.

Here the CDR3 DNA reads TGTGCCAGCAGTTTATCGGGGGAGCAGTTCTTC. Translated: CASSLSGEQFF. V is TRBV27 and J is TRBJ2-1; D is undetermined. V was trimmed by 0 bases and J by 10 bases, leaving 4 bases between them. The CDR3 is 11 residues long. Germline lookup yields CDR1 MNHEY and CDR2 SMNVEV (reference sequence).

The chain is built from TRBV2 and TRBJ2-7, with a tentative D call TRBD1 (5 bases). The germline V gene encodes CDR1 SNHLY and CDR2 FYNNEI. CDR3 size: 12 residues. Trimming took 4 bases from V and 3 from J, leaving 7 bases between them. The CDR3 protein is CASSGTLYEQYF. CDR3 in DNA: TGTGCCAGCAGTGGGACACTCTACGAGCAGTACTTC.

The chain is built from TRBV6-5 and TRBJ2-5; 7 bases line up with TRBD2. CDR3 size: 16 residues. J lost 2 bases, V lost 2 bases, and 8 bases had no gene match. CDR1 MNHEY and CDR2 SVGAGI come from the germline V gene. The CDR3 loop reads CASSYPPGGGQETQYF. CDR3 nucleotide sequence: TGTGCCAGCAGTTACCCCCCAGGCGGGGGTCAAGAGACCCAGTACTTC.

The gene calls are TRBV5-4 and TRBJ2-5; D is possibly TRBD1 (5 bases). Trimming removed 4 bases at V and 0 bases at J, with 13 bases between. There are 15 residues in the CDR3. The germline gives CDR1 SGHNT, CDR2 YYREEE (reference sequence). DNA for the CDR3: TGTGCCAGCAGCATGTGGGCAGGGAACCAAGAGACCCAGTACTTC. This sequence encodes CASSMWAGNQETQYF.

This clone was seen more than once but under ten times. This sample includes further DNA sequences coding for the same CDR3. V usage is TRBV4-1 and J usage is TRBJ2-1, with D unclear. The germline V gene has CDR1 MGHRA and CDR2 YSYEKL. V lost 1 base to trimming and J lost 6 bases, with 4 bases between them. The CDR3 covers 12 residues. Here the CDR3 reads CASSQVGNEQFF. CDR3 nucleotide sequence: TGCGCCAGCAGCCAAGTCGGCAATGAGCAGTTCTTC.

This chain uses TRBV4-1 with TRBJ2-7; 8 bases map to TRBD1. There are 16 residues in the CDR3. V dropped 3 bases and J dropped 3; count of bases not matched to a gene: 10. The germline CDR1 and CDR2 sequences are MGHRA and YSYEKL. CDR3 region: CASSHGQGTNNYEQYF. CDR3 DNA: TGCGCCAGCAGCCATGGACAGGGTACCAACAACTACGAGCAGTACTTC.

The chain employs TRBV4-1 and TRBJ2-5; no reliable D call. The CDR3 is 14 amino acids. V lost 6 bases, J lost 0 bases, and 11 bases lay in between. The germline V gene encodes CDR1 MGHRA and CDR2 YSYEKL. In nucleotides, the CDR3 is TGCGCCAGCAGTGGCGGAGTGTACCAAGAGACCCAGTACTTC. Its protein is CASSGGVYQETQYF.

The genes are TRBV6-5 and TRBJ2-1, with no clear D. V was shortened by 6 bases and J by 8 bases, with 20 bases between the two germline ends. The germline V gene encodes CDR1 MNHEY and CDR2 SVGAGI. This CDR3 is built from 15 residues. The CDR3 region has the DNA TGTGCCAGCAGCGTCGGAGAGGCTACGATCTATGAGCAGTTCTTC. Its protein product is CASSVGEATIYEQFF.

This clone appeared once. The chain joins TRBV4-1 to TRBJ2-7; 10 bases map to TRBD2. This CDR3 contains 17 residues. CDR1 and CDR2 (germline): MGHRA, YSYEKL. V lost 0 bases to trimming and J lost 0 bases; unmatched junction nucleotides: 5. The CDR3 loop is CASSQDPSGSLSYEQYF. CDR3 bases: TGCGCCAGCAGCCAAGATCCTAGCGGGAGCCTCTCCTACGAGCAGTACTTC.

This chain uses TRBV5-1 with TRBJ2-5; 11 bases are a match to TRBD2. The trim removed 4 bases at V and 0 bases at J, leaving 8 bases unmatched. The germline V gene encodes CDR1 SGHRS and CDR2 YFSETQ. CDR3 length: 17 amino acids. The CDR3 is CASSMDLAGGNQETQYF. The CDR3 DNA sequence: TGCGCCAGCAGCATGGATCTAGCGGGGGGAAACCAAGAGACCCAGTACTTC.

The chain recombines TRBV27 with TRBJ2-3, with 7 bases lining up with TRBD1. Per germline, CDR1 MNHEY and CDR2 SMNVEV (reference sequence). The junction had 4 bases not matched to a gene; V was cut back by 6 bases and J by 1 base. The CDR3 has 14 residues. The CDR3 reads CASSRGQRTDTQYF. As DNA, the CDR3 is TGTGCCAGCAGCCGGGGACAGCGCACAGATACGCAGTATTTT.

The chain employs TRBV27 and TRBJ2-1; TRBD2 matches at 9 bases. The CDR3 covers 15 residues. The ends lost 3 bases at V and 2 bases at J; junction bases unmatched: 2. Germline V gene sequence: CDR1 MNHEY, CDR2 SMNVEV (reference sequence). CDR3 protein: CASSLSSGAYNEQFF. CDR3 bases: TGTGCCAGCAGTTTGTCTAGCGGGGCCTACAATGAGCAGTTCTTC.

Comments on this clone: Mismatch with germline at one junction end may stem from a read error. This chain links TRBV15 with TRBJ1-2; the D gene is possibly TRBD1 (5 bases). The CDR3 totals 11 residues. From germline, CDR1 is LNHNV and CDR2 YYDKDF (reference sequence). CDR3 nucleotide sequence: TGTGCCACGGGGGGACGGCTAGACATTCTATTC. Residues: CATGGRLDILF.

This chain links TRBV14 with TRBJ2-1; D remains ambiguous. From germline, CDR1 is SGHDN and CDR2 FVKESK. The CDR3 covers 14 residues. Trimming left V 5 bases short and J 7 bases short, with 15 bases between. This CDR3 reads CASSSPGHRNEQFF. The CDR3 nucleotides are TGTGCCAGCAGCTCCCCAGGTCATCGAAATGAGCAGTTCTTC. The entire variable domain, with the rest obtained from reference TRBV14 and TRBJ2-1, is as follows: EAGVTQFPSHSVIEKGQTVTLRCDPISGHDNLYWYRRVMGKEIKFLLHFVKESKQDESGMPNNRFLAERTGGTYSTLKVQPAELEDSGVYFCASSSPGHRNEQFFGPGTRLTVL.

V is TRBV4-1 and J is TRBJ2-6, with 12 bases aligning to TRBD1. The CDR3 sequence is 19 residues long. V trimming: 4 bases; J trimming: 2 bases; junction bases outside the gene matches: 9. Germline V gene data show CDR1 as MGHRA and CDR2 as YSYEKL. This CDR3 is CASSRVNRDRGPGANVLTF. CDR3 DNA sequence: TGCGCCAGCAGCCGGGTAAACCGGGACAGGGGGCCTGGGGCCAACGTCCTGACTTTC.

This clone was recorded only once. DNA for the CDR3: TGTGCCAGCAGTTTCCGGGACAGGGAGTTCTTC. This gives the protein CASSFRDREFF. The rearrangement joins TRBV6-5 to TRBJ2-1; the match to TRBD1 covers 9 bases. The CDR3 consists of 11 residues. Germline lookup yields CDR1 MNHEY and CDR2 SVGAGI. Trimming cost V 4 bases and J 14 bases; bases outside gene matches: 3.

J is TRBJ2-7 and V is TRBV7-9; TRBD1 might be the D (5 bases). Trimming shortened V by 5 bases and J by 6 bases, and 14 bases separated the two germline ends. Germline V gene data show CDR1 as SEHNR and CDR2 as FQNEAQ (reference sequence). The CDR3 sequence is 13 residues long. DNA for the CDR3: TGTGCCAGCAGCACCCAGGGCTTGGTCGAGCAGTACTTC. Its translation is CASSTQGLVEQYF.

This sequence joins TRBV5-1 and TRBJ2-2; D remains unclear. This CDR3 is 14 amino acids long. Trimming cost V 0 bases and J 1 base, with 4 bases left between them. Germline loops: CDR1 SGHRS, CDR2 YFSETQ. The CDR3 is CASSLVQNTGELFF. CDR3 DNA sequence: TGCGCCAGCAGCTTGGTACAGAACACCGGGGAGCTGTTTTTT.

A remark on this clone: Because the CDR3's place on the DNA is in doubt, the DNA is left out and the CDR3 is given as listed by TCRdb. This rearrangement joins TRBV9 to TRBJ2-1; the table assigns TRBD2, which was not confirmed against the DNA. The CDR3 sequence runs 14 residues, both termini included. Germline CDR1 SGDLS, CDR2 YYNGEE. The CDR3 sequence is CASSVAVAGGTKFF.

The V and J genes are TRBV20-1 and TRBJ1-2; D unclear. Germline V gene sequence: CDR1 DFQATT, CDR2 SNEGSKA (reference sequence). Deletions cut 2 bases from V and 8 bases from J, with 9 bases between. CDR3 length: 11 amino acids. CDR3 in DNA: TGCAGTGCTAGAACCCTAACCGGCTACACCTTC. It codes for CSARTLTGYTF.

This clone was counted a few times. The rearrangement joins TRBV27 to TRBJ2-3, with TRBD1 matching 8 bases. There are 14 residues in the CDR3. Germline V lookup: CDR1 MNHEY, CDR2 SMNVEV (reference sequence). V lost 6 bases, J lost 3 bases, and 5 bases stayed unmatched. Written as DNA, the CDR3 is TGTGCCAGCAGATATCAGGGGGCGACAGATACGCAGTATTTT. Amino acid sequence: CASRYQGATDTQYF.

The rearrangement links TRBV29-1 to TRBJ2-7, with D possibly matching TRBD1 (6 bases). Germline CDR1 and CDR2: SQVTM and ANQGSEA. The CDR3 covers 12 residues. Trimming cost V 7 bases and J 0 bases, with 10 bases left between them. As DNA, the CDR3 is TGCAGCGGGGGACAAAACTCCTACGAGCAGTACTTC. It is translated as CSGGQNSYEQYF.

This clone was counted only a few times. The chain is built from TRBV7-8 and TRBJ2-1; D is undetermined. Germline CDR1 reads SGHVS; CDR2 reads FQNEAQ. The ends were cut back, 3 bases at V and 6 bases at J, with 9 bases in the middle. The length of the CDR3 is 13 residues. The CDR3 nucleotides read TGTGCCAGCAGCTTGGGAACGAGCAATGAGCAGTTCTTC. As protein: CASSLGTSNEQFF.

This rearrangement joins TRBV6-5 to TRBJ2-1, with TRBD2 matching over 14 bases. The CDR3 has 14 amino acids. Per the germline V gene, CDR1 is MNHEY and CDR2 is SVGAGI. Trimming removed 5 bases from V and 6 bases from J; junction bases left unmatched: 0. The CDR3 sequence: CASSGTSGSNEQFF. The CDR3 bases are TGTGCCAGCAGTGGGACTAGCGGGAGCAATGAGCAGTTCTTC.

There are a few counts of this clone. V usage is TRBV14 and J usage is TRBJ2-1; D remains ambiguous. The CDR3 runs 15 residues. V lost 3 bases to trimming and J lost 0 bases, with 9 bases between them. CDR1 and CDR2 from the germline V gene are SGHDN and FVKESK. This chain's CDR3 is CASSHSVGSYNEQFF. Written as DNA, the CDR3 is TGTGCCAGCAGCCATAGTGTGGGCTCCTACAATGAGCAGTTCTTC.

The chain uses TRBV29-1 and TRBJ1-2, with D perhaps TRBD1 (6 bases). The germline V and J ends were trimmed by 7 bases and 6 bases, with 12 bases remaining between them. CDR3 length: 11 residues. Germline CDR1 reads SQVTM; CDR2 reads ANQGSEA. CDR3 nucleotides: TGCAGCGCCGGGACACGGGATGGCTACACCTTC. This gives the protein CSAGTRDGYTF.

This clone was detected a few times. The chain couples TRBV29-1 to TRBJ2-7; 7 nucleotides align to TRBD1. Germline V gene lookup returns CDR1 SQVTM and CDR2 ANQGSEA. Losses at the gene ends were 7 bases for V and 2 bases for J; bases not matched to a gene: 2. There are 11 residues in the CDR3. The CDR3 loop is CSGGQPYEQYF. The CDR3 DNA reads as TGCAGCGGGGGACAGCCCTACGAGCAGTACTTC.

V gene TRBV2 combines with J gene TRBJ2-1, with D perhaps TRBD2 (7 bases). The germline V and J ends were trimmed by 8 bases and 9 bases, with 14 bases remaining between them. CDR1 and CDR2 from the germline V gene are SNHLY and FYNNEI. The CDR3 extends over 12 amino acids. CDR3: CASLGGGGEQFF. The CDR3 DNA sequence: TGTGCCAGCTTAGGGGGAGGGGGTGAGCAGTTCTTC.

The chain recombines TRBV25-1 with TRBJ2-5, with D unclear. The germline V gene has CDR1 MGHDK and CDR2 SYGVNS. CDR3 length: 14 amino acids. The ends were cut back, 1 base at V and 4 bases at J, with 10 bases in the middle. The CDR3 DNA follows: TGTGCCAGCAGTGAATCGGTGGACGGAGAGACCCAGTACTTC. Protein product: CASSESVDGETQYF. Together with reference TRBV25-1 and TRBJ2-5, the CDR3 gives the full variable domain: EADIYQTPRYLVIGTGKKITLECSQTMGHDKMYWYQQDPGMELHLIHYSYGVNSTEKGDLSSESTVSRIRTEHFPLTLESARPSHTSQYLCASSESVDGETQYFGPGTRLLVL.

The V gene is TRBV6-5, the J gene TRBJ2-7; 8 bases fit TRBD1. V dropped 0 bases and J dropped 5; count of bases not matched to a gene: 6. The CDR3 totals 15 residues. Germline CDR1 is MNHEY and CDR2 is SVGAGI. CDR3 in DNA: TGTGCCAGCAGTTACTCGGGGACAGGACCTAACGAGCAGTACTTC. Its translation: CASSYSGTGPNEQYF.

This clone came up once. The V call is TRBV15, the J call TRBJ2-1; D ambiguous. Germline loops: CDR1 LNHNV, CDR2 YYDKDF (reference sequence). The CDR3 loop spans 12 amino acids. Trimming removed 5 bases at V and 16 bases at J, with 18 bases between. The CDR3: CATSGPGAANFF. The DNA for the CDR3 is TGTGCCACCAGCGGACCTGGTGCGGCCAACTTCTTC. Combining the CDR3 with reference TRBV15 and TRBJ2-1 gives the whole variable domain DAMVIQNPRYQVTQFGKPVTLSCSQTLNHNVMYWYQQKSSQAPKLLFHYYDKDFNNEADTPDNFQSRRPNTSFCFLDIRSPGLGDTAMYLCATSGPGAANFFGPGTRLTVL.